A single sample gave rise to the 22 T cell receptor beta chains below, sequenced in a study of yellow fever vaccine responses in identical twins. From the RT-PCR reads, TCRdb called clonotypes with MiXCR, one entry per CDR3 protein. The sample records some 14,000 distinct CDR3 sequences, around 85% being singletons. Here the sequenced sample was T cells from blood (PBMCs), unsorted or a sorted subset (not recorded which), taken before or after yellow fever vaccination (not recorded which). Receptor source: a woman younger than 35 who received the yellow fever vaccine.

V is TRBV10-3 and J is TRBJ2-5; 9 positions agree with TRBD2. J lost 1 base, V lost 6 bases, and 3 bases had no gene match. Germline CDR1 and CDR2: ENHRY and SYGVKD. CDR3 size: 14 residues. The DNA for the CDR3 is TGTGCCATCAGGCCGGGACTAGCCCAAGAGACCCAGTACTTC. Translating it yields CAIRPGLAQETQYF.

The genes are TRBV5-1 and TRBJ2-5, with D hard to call. Deletions cut 0 bases from V and 6 bases from J, with 6 bases between. The CDR3 totals 12 residues. CDR1 and CDR2 from the germline V gene are SGHRS and YFSETQ. This chain's CDR3 is CASSLDWKTQYF. DNA for the CDR3: TGCGCCAGCAGCTTGGATTGGAAGACCCAGTACTTC.

This chain joins TRBV20-1 and TRBJ2-1; D might be TRBD1 (5 bases). Germline-derived CDR1 and CDR2 are DFQATT and SNEGSKA (reference sequence). The V and J ends lost 0 bases and 5 bases respectively, with 14 bases between them. This CDR3 is 15 amino acids long. As DNA, the CDR3 is TGCAGTGCTAGAGACAAAGGGGTACTTCACAATGAGCAGTTCTTC. As protein: CSARDKGVLHNEQFF.

The V and J genes are TRBV19 and TRBJ1-4; D uncertain. The V gene lost 10 bases and the J gene lost 0 bases, with 12 bases spanning the gap. The germline V gene encodes CDR1 LNHDA and CDR2 SQIVND (reference sequence). The CDR3 runs 14 residues. CDR3 in amino acids: CATKRSATNEKLFF. CDR3 nucleotide sequence: TGTGCCACTAAGAGGAGCGCAACTAATGAAAAACTGTTTTTT.

The chain's CDR3 is CASSLATSGGAVHEQFF. The CDR3 nucleotides read TGCGCCAGCAGCTTGGCTACTAGCGGGGGGGCCGTCCATGAGCAGTTCTTC. The V call is TRBV5-1, the J call TRBJ2-1; 13 nucleotides align to TRBD2. With V trimmed by 0 bases and J by 8 bases, 8 bases remained unmatched. The germline gives CDR1 SGHRS, CDR2 YFSETQ. This CDR3 spans 17 amino acids.

The J gene is TRBJ2-3, the V gene TRBV2; D not resolved. The CDR3 contains 12 residues. The germline gives CDR1 SNHLY, CDR2 FYNNEI. V lost 6 bases and J lost 3, with 7 bases in between. The CDR3 sequence is CASSSVTDTQYF. The CDR3 DNA follows: TGTGCCAGCAGCTCAGTTACAGATACGCAGTATTTT.

This rearrangement joins TRBV11-1 to TRBJ1-1, with 8 bases matching TRBD1. The CDR3 consists of 13 residues. Germline-derived CDR1 and CDR2 are SGHAT and FQDESV (reference sequence). V lost 5 bases, J lost 13 bases, and 12 bases stayed unmatched. This CDR3 is CASSMTGTGWYFF. The CDR3 coding sequence is TGTGCCAGCAGCATGACCGGGACAGGTTGGTATTTCTTT.

This clonotype was recorded only once. The V call is TRBV5-1, the J call TRBJ2-3, with 9 bases matching TRBD2. The CDR3 runs to 16 residues. Germline V gene lookup returns CDR1 SGHRS and CDR2 YFSETQ. V lost 0 bases, J lost 4 bases, and 6 bases stayed unmatched. DNA for the CDR3: TGCGCCAGCAGCTTGGCGGCTAGCGGGAAACCAGATACGCAGTATTTT. As protein: CASSLAASGKPDTQYF.

The chain is built from TRBV6-2 or TRBV6-3 and TRBJ2-2; D may be TRBD2 (5 bases). Per germline, CDR1 MNHEY and CDR2 SVGEGT. V was trimmed by 0 bases and J by 7 bases, leaving 15 bases between them. The CDR3 extends over 16 amino acids. The CDR3 loop reads CASSYSVGSDGGELFF. As DNA, the CDR3 is TGTGCCAGCAGTTACTCGGTGGGGAGTGATGGCGGGGAGCTGTTTTTT.

This sequence joins TRBV7-9 and TRBJ2-1; 7 bases align to TRBD2. CDR3 length: 16 residues. J lost 5 bases, V lost 2 bases, and 9 bases had no gene match. CDR1 is SEHNR and CDR2 is FQNEAQ in the germline V gene (reference sequence). The CDR3 nucleotides read TGTGCCAGCAGCTTATATCCCAGCGGGACTGACAATGAGCAGTTCTTC. As protein: CASSLYPSGTDNEQFF.

The rearrangement links TRBV19 to TRBJ1-4, with 8 bases that match TRBD1. Germline V lookup: CDR1 LNHDA, CDR2 SQIVND (reference sequence). V was pared by 8 bases and J by 7 bases, with 9 bases of the junction left unmatched. The CDR3 is made up of 14 amino acids. In DNA, the CDR3 is TGTGCCAGTCCTGACAGGGGCAGTGCTGAAAAACTGTTTTTT. Its translation is CASPDRGSAEKLFF. The variable domain in full, with the rest retrieved from reference TRBV19 and TRBJ1-4, is DGGITQSPKYLFRKEGQNVTLSCEQNLNHDAMYWYRQDPGQGLRLIYYSQIVNDFQKGDIAEGYSVSREKKESFPLTVTSAQKNPTAFYLCASPDRGSAEKLFFGSGTQLSVL.

The chain couples TRBV13 to TRBJ2-1, with 16 bases identical to TRBD2. Trimming removed 7 bases from V and 3 bases from J; junction bases left unmatched: 9. This CDR3 is 18 amino acids long. CDR1 and CDR2 from the germline V gene are PRHDT and FYEKMQ (reference sequence). CDR3 sequence (DNA): TGTGCCAGCAAGCCGGGACTAGCGGGAGGGCCTCACTACAATGAGCAGTTCTTC. Its translation: CASKPGLAGGPHYNEQFF.

Only a few counts were recorded for this clonotype. V and J are TRBV5-1 and TRBJ1-2; tentative D call: TRBD1 (6 bases). The CDR3 runs 12 residues. CDR1 is SGHRS, CDR2 YFSETQ, per germline. V lost 5 bases and J lost 4, with 9 bases in between. The chain's CDR3 is CASREDSYGYTF. CDR3 nucleotides: TGCGCCAGCAGAGAGGACAGCTATGGCTACACCTTC.

This clonotype occurred once. The rearrangement joins TRBV10-1 to TRBJ2-7; unclear D gene. This CDR3 region has 11 residues. Between the trimmed V and J ends, which lost 8 bases and 4 bases, there was a span of 9 bases. CDR1 and CDR2 (germline): WNHNN, SYGVQD (reference sequence). In nucleotides, the CDR3 is TGCGCCAGCGGCAGGTGTTACGAGCAGTACGTC. As protein: CASGRCYEQYV.

This sequence joins TRBV18 and TRBJ2-7; TRBD2 matches 11 bases. V shed 3 bases and J 4 bases; nucleotides not matched to a gene: 8. The CDR3 sequence is 16 residues long. Germline CDR1 KGHSH, CDR2 LQKENI. The CDR3 DNA reads as TGTGCCAGCTCACCTCGGACCTTAGCGGGAGGGTACGAGCAGTACTTC. Protein sequence: CASSPRTLAGGYEQYF.

The sample holds one count of this clonotype. This chain connects TRBV19 to TRBJ2-7; D possibly corresponds to TRBD1 (6 bases). Germline CDR1 reads LNHDA; CDR2 reads SQIVND (reference sequence). Trimming shortened V by 3 bases and J by 9 bases, and 9 bases separated the two germline ends. This CDR3 comprises 11 residues. The CDR3 DNA sequence: TGTGCCAGTAGTATCCCGACAGGGCAGTACGTC. It is translated as CASSIPTGQYV.

This chain joins TRBV11-2 and TRBJ2-3, with 10 bases identical to TRBD2. CDR3 size: 16 residues. The junction had 8 bases not matched to a gene; V was cut back by 4 bases and J by 4 bases. Germline V gene data show CDR1 as SGHAT and CDR2 as FQNNGV. This chain's CDR3 is CASSSRFSGGSDTQYF. The CDR3 coding sequence is TGTGCCAGCAGCTCTCGATTTAGCGGGGGGTCAGATACGCAGTATTTT. Together with reference TRBV11-2 and TRBJ2-3, the CDR3 gives the full variable domain: EAGVAQSPRYKIIEKRQSVAFWCNPISGHATLYWYQQILGQGPKLLIQFQNNGVVDDSQLPKDRFSAERLKGVDSTLKIQPAKLEDSAVYLCASSSRFSGGSDTQYFGPGTRLTVL.

The chain is built from TRBV10-3 and TRBJ2-7, with 9 bases aligning to TRBD1. There are 14 residues in the CDR3. The V gene's germline CDR1 is ENHRY and CDR2 SYGVKD. V shed 2 bases and J 1 base; nucleotides not matched to a gene: 0. The CDR3 loop is CAISEDRGSYEQYF. In DNA, the CDR3 is TGTGCCATCAGTGAGGACAGGGGGTCCTACGAGCAGTACTTC.

V usage is TRBV12-3 or TRBV12-4 and J usage is TRBJ2-7; TRBD2 might be the D (7 bases). This CDR3 is built from 15 residues. V gave up 4 bases and J gave up 5 bases, with 18 bases separating them. The CDR3 bases are TGTGCCAGCAGTTCCGTAGGGGGGGTTGCAAACGAGCAGTACTTC. Translation gives CASSSVGGVANEQYF.

The rearrangement uses TRBV18 and TRBJ2-7, with D possibly being TRBD1 (5 bases). V lost 3 bases and J lost 5, with 17 bases in between. The CDR3 runs 15 residues. Germline V lookup: CDR1 KGHSH, CDR2 LQKENI. The CDR3 spells CASSPAVRADHEQYF. CDR3 in DNA: TGTGCCAGCTCACCGGCGGTCAGGGCGGACCACGAGCAGTACTTC.

The J gene is TRBJ2-7, the V gene TRBV29-1; D is uncertain. In germline, CDR1 is SQVTM, CDR2 ANQGSEA. V was shortened by 0 bases and J by 2 bases, with 8 bases between the two germline ends. This CDR3 has 13 amino acids. In DNA, the CDR3 is TGCAGCGTTGAAGATCGGGTTGCCTACGAGCAGTACTTC. This sequence encodes CSVEDRVAYEQYF.

The V gene is TRBV12-3 or TRBV12-4, the J gene TRBJ2-3; D is perhaps TRBD1 or TRBD2 (5 bases each). The V and J ends lost 7 bases and 5 bases respectively, with 16 bases between them. CDR3 length: 14 residues. CDR3 coding DNA: TGTGCCAGCATCCCCGGGCCTGGGGGAGATACGCAGTATTTT. Translated: CASIPGPGGDTQYF.